Each of the 18 T cell receptor beta chains below was sequenced from the same sample in a study of PD-1 blockade in classical Hodgkin lymphoma. This table comes from immunoSEQ multiplex PCR, and its TCRdb copy is limited to in-frame clones, with some not included. The data show 90,000 to 100,000 clones, just under 95% seen once. Brentuximab vedotin exposure varied among the patients, all of whom had relapsed after autologous stem cell transplantation. Sequencing used peripheral blood mononuclear cells (PBMCs), obtained at baseline. The receptors were gathered from a human donor with classical Hodgkin lymphoma.

DNA for the CDR3: TGTGCCAGCAGCCAAATATGGGGGGACACTCCCAACTATGGCTACACCTTC. Amino acids: CASSQIWGDTPNYGYTF. This sequence joins TRBV2 and TRBJ1-2; D perhaps matches TRBD1 (6 bases). CDR3 length: 17 residues. V was pared by 6 bases and J by 2 bases, with 22 bases between. Germline lookup yields CDR1 SNHLY and CDR2 FYNNEI.

The V and J genes are TRBV21-1 and TRBJ2-3; the D call in the table, TRBD2, was not verified against the DNA. TRBV21-1 is listed as a pseudogene. The CDR3 runs to 14 residues. The CDR3 is CASSRSGRSDTQYF. DNA for the CDR3: TGTGCCAGCAGCAGAAGCGGGAGATCAGATACGCAGTATTTT.

The rearrangement uses TRBV5-5 and TRBJ1-1; no firm D call. Trimming took off 4 bases at V and 6 bases at J, with 13 bases between the two ends. CDR3 length equals 13 residues. Germline V lookup: CDR1 SGHKS, CDR2 YYEKEE (reference sequence). The CDR3 region has the DNA TGTGCCAGCAGCCTACTGGACGTTTCTGAAGCTTTCTTT. Protein: CASSLLDVSEAFF.

CDR3 DNA: TGTGCCAGCAGCTTGCCCAGACAGGGGGCCTTCCTCTACGAGCAGTACTTC. Translating it yields CASSLPRQGAFLYEQYF. The gene calls are TRBV11-2 and TRBJ2-7, with 10 positions matching TRBD1. The CDR3 totals 17 residues. Germline trimming cut 3 bases from V and 3 bases from J; bases unmatched to any gene: 11. CDR1 is SGHAT and CDR2 is FQNNGV in the germline V gene.

This clone has only one observation. V and J are TRBV10-3 and TRBJ2-1, with a weak D call TRBD2 (6 bases). The V and J ends lost 4 bases and 4 bases respectively, with 14 bases between them. The CDR3 is made up of 15 amino acids. CDR1 and CDR2 (germline): ENHRY, SYGVKD. CDR3 DNA sequence: TGTGCCATCAGTGTGGTGGAGGGCCAGTACAATGAGCAGTTCTTC. Its protein product is CAISVVEGQYNEQFF.

V is TRBV28 and J is TRBJ2-7, with 9 nucleotides matching TRBD1. The CDR3 totals 14 residues. Trimming removed 7 bases from V and 5 bases from J; junction bases left unmatched: 9. Germline-derived CDR1 and CDR2 are MDHEN and SYDVKM. CDR3 coding DNA: TGTGCCAGCAAAACCGGGACAGGGAGGCACGAGCAGTACTTC. Its protein product is CASKTGTGRHEQYF.

The chain is built from TRBV18 and TRBJ2-1, with D perhaps TRBD2 (5 bases). This CDR3 has 15 residues. CDR1 is KGHSH, CDR2 LQKENI, per germline. V lost 6 bases and J lost 7, with 19 bases in between. This CDR3 reads CASSPSRGTLNEQFF. In DNA, the CDR3 is TGTGCCAGCTCGCCCAGTCGGGGAACTCTAAATGAGCAGTTCTTC.

V is TRBV28 and J is TRBJ2-2, with D uncertain. Trimming shortened V by 3 bases and J by 1 base, and 12 bases separated the two germline ends. Germline lookup yields CDR1 MDHEN and CDR2 SYDVKM. The CDR3 totals 16 residues. The CDR3 here is CASSFRGGLNTGELFF. The CDR3 nucleotides are TGTGCCAGCAGTTTTCGTGGCGGCTTGAACACCGGGGAGCTGTTTTTT.

As concerns this clone: This CDR3 is also generated by other DNA sequences in the sample. CDR3 protein: CASSQGWGTEAFF. CDR3 nucleotides: TGCGCCAGCAGCCAGGGATGGGGGACTGAAGCTTTCTTT. The chain recombines TRBV5-1 with TRBJ1-1, with D possibly TRBD1 on 5 matching bases. Trimming pared 4 bases from V and 5 bases from J, leaving 12 bases between. CDR1 is SGHRS, CDR2 YFSETQ, per germline. There are 13 residues in the CDR3.

The rearrangement uses TRBV28 and TRBJ2-3; 11 bases align to TRBD2. The CDR3 totals 21 residues. Germline assignment: CDR1 MDHEN and CDR2 SYDVKM. The V and J ends lost 4 bases and 2 bases, in that order; junction bases with no gene match: 20. The CDR3 DNA follows: TGTGCCAGCAGTTATACCCTAACTAGCGGGAGTGTGGGGATTCTCACAGATACGCAGTATTTT. Its protein product is CASSYTLTSGSVGILTDTQYF.

This sequence joins TRBV28 and TRBJ1-4; no firm D call. The CDR3 contains 14 residues. The V end lost 6 bases, the J end lost 4 bases, and 12 bases lay between the germline ends. Germline CDR1 reads MDHEN; CDR2 reads SYDVKM. CDR3 region: CASSIPQSNEKLFF. CDR3 DNA sequence: TGTGCCAGCAGCATCCCCCAGAGTAATGAAAAACTGTTTTTT.

This rearrangement joins TRBV27 to TRBJ1-1, with a tentative D call TRBD1 (5 bases). The V gene's germline CDR1 is MNHEY and CDR2 SMNVEV (reference sequence). Deletions cut 6 bases from V and 0 bases from J, with 14 bases between. The length of the CDR3 is 15 residues. The DNA of the CDR3 is TGTGCCAGCAGGGTGGGGGGGACCATGAACACTGAAGCTTTCTTT. This translates into CASRVGGTMNTEAFF.

V is TRBV7-9 and J is TRBJ2-7; D gene ambiguous. CDR3 length: 13 residues. In germline, CDR1 is SEHNR, CDR2 FQNEAQ (reference sequence). Trimming stripped 5 bases from V and 1 base from J, with 9 bases between. The DNA of the CDR3 is TGTGCCAGCAGCCTACCGCTTTCCTACGAGCAGTACTTC. This sequence encodes CASSLPLSYEQYF.

The genes are TRBV6-5 and TRBJ2-7, with no clear D. Germline CDR1 MNHEY, CDR2 SVGAGI. Trimming left V 6 bases short and J 9 bases short, with 15 bases between. The CDR3 covers 12 residues. Written as DNA, the CDR3 is TGTGCCAGCAGCCCGGCCCTTGGAAGGCAGTACTTC. It specifies CASSPALGRQYF.

The chain recombines TRBV5-1 with TRBJ1-3, with D hard to call. The germline V gene encodes CDR1 SGHRS and CDR2 YFSETQ. The V end lost 0 bases, the J end lost 0 bases, and 13 bases lay between the germline ends. The CDR3 extends over 17 amino acids. CDR3 DNA: TGCGCCAGCAGCTTGGCCGGGATCGATTCCTCTGGAAACACCATATATTTT. Translated: CASSLAGIDSSGNTIYF.

The chain uses TRBV28 and TRBJ2-3, with 9 bases fitting TRBD2. The CDR3 runs 18 residues. Per the germline V gene, CDR1 is MDHEN and CDR2 is SYDVKM. V lost 3 bases to trimming and J lost 2 bases; unmatched junction nucleotides: 12. The CDR3 is CASSFRMGLARTTDTQYF. CDR3 sequence (DNA): TGTGCCAGCAGTTTCCGGATGGGACTAGCAAGAACCACAGATACGCAGTATTTT.

J is TRBJ1-1 and V is TRBV21-1; the table's D call TRBD1 went unverified against the DNA. TRBV21-1 is deemed a pseudogene. The CDR3 sequence is 17 residues long. The CDR3 nucleotides are TGTGCCAGCATTCGGGGCAGGACAGGAGCCATGAACACTGAAGCTTTCTTT. It translates to CASIRGRTGAMNTEAFF.

This chain joins TRBV28 and TRBJ2-4, with D tentatively TRBD1 or TRBD2 (5 bases each). V gave up 6 bases and J gave up 0 bases, with 15 bases separating them. The CDR3 is made up of 16 amino acids. Germline CDR1 MDHEN, CDR2 SYDVKM. The CDR3 loop reads CASRLGTTLAKNIQYF. For the CDR3, the DNA is TGTGCCAGCAGGCTCGGGACGACCTTAGCCAAAAACATTCAGTACTTC.